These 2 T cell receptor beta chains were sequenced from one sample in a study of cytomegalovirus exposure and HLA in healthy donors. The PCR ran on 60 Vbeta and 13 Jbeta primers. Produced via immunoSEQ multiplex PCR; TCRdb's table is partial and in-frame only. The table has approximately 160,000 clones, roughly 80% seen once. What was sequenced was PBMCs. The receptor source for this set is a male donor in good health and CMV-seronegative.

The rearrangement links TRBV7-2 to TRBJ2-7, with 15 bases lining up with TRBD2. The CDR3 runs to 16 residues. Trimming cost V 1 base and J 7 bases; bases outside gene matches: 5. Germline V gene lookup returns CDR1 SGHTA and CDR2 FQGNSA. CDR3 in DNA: TGTGCCAGCAGCTTAGACCGGGGACTAGCGGGAGGTGAGCAGTACTTC. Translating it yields CASSLDRGLAGGEQYF.

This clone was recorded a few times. CDR3 in amino acids: CASRDVQGHGTQYF. The CDR3 coding sequence is TGTGCCAGCAGAGACGTACAGGGGCATGGTACGCAGTATTTT. The chain recombines TRBV6-5 with TRBJ2-3; TRBD1 matches 7 bases. Trimming took 6 bases from V and 8 from J; bases not matched to a gene: 11. CDR3 size: 14 residues. Germline V CDR1 and CDR2: MNHEY, SVGAGI.